This TCR beta chain stems from a study of OX40 agonist ivuxolimab in advanced cancers. Whole-study context: An agonistic human IgG2 monoclonal antibody against OX40 (CD134) was given. Enrollees could have had prior anti-PD-1, anti-PD-L1 or anti-CTLA-4 therapy, which more than 30% had received.

V trimming: 3 bases; J trimming: 0 bases; junction bases outside the gene matches: 4. Per germline, CDR1 SGHTA and CDR2 FQGNSA. The CDR3 has 16 residues. Sequencing used immunoSEQ multiplex PCR; TCRdb keeps in-frame clones, though not all of them. The sample holds over 85,000 clones, about nine tenths seen once. Source: CD4+ or CD8+ T cells sorted from blood, taken in a trial of the OX40 agonist ivuxolimab. The sequence was obtained from an adult with an advanced solid tumor such as melanoma, head and neck, liver or kidney cancer. The chain employs TRBV7-2 and TRBJ2-2; TRBD1 matches 7 bases. The CDR3 protein is CASSFIQGANTGELFF. The CDR3 DNA reads as TGTGCCAGCAGCTTTATCCAGGGGGCGAACACCGGGGAGCTGTTTTTT.